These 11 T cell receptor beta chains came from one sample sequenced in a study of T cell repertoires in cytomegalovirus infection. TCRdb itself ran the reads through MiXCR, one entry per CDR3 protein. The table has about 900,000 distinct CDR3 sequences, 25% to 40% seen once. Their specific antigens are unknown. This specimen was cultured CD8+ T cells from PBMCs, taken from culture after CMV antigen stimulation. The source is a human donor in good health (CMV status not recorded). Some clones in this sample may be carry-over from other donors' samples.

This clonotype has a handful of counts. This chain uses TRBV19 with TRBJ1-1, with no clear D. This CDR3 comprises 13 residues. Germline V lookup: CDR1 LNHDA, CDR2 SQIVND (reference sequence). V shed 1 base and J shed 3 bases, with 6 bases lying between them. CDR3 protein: CASSIGSDTEAFF. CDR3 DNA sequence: TGTGCCAGTAGTATAGGGAGTGACACTGAAGCTTTCTTT.

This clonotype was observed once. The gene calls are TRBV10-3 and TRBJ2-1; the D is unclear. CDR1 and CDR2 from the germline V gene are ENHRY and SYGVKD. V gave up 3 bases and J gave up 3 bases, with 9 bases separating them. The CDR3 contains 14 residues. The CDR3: CAISDARFYNEQFF. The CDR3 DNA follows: TGTGCCATCAGTGATGCCAGGTTCTACAATGAGCAGTTCTTC.

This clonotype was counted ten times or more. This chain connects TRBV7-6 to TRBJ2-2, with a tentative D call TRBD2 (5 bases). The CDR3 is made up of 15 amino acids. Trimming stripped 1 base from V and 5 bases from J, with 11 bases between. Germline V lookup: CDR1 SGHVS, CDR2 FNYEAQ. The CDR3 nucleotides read TGTGCCAGCAGCTTAGACAGAACGGGGACCGGGGAGCTGTTTTTT. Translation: CASSLDRTGTGELFF.

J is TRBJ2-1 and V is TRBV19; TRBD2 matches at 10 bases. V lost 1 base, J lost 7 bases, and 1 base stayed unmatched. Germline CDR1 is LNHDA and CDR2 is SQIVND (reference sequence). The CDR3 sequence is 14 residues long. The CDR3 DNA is TGTGCCAGTAGTATAGGGACTAGCGGTAATGAGCAGTTCTTC. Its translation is CASSIGTSGNEQFF.

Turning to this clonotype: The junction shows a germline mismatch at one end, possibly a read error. In nucleotides, the CDR3 is TGTGTCAGCAGCCTCGGACAGGACGTCTATGGCTACACCTTC. It yields the protein CVSSLGQDVYGYTF. The chain combines TRBV7-4 with TRBJ1-2; TRBD1 matches 7 bases. CDR1 is SGHVT and CDR2 is SQSDAQ in the germline V gene. There are 14 residues in the CDR3. Variable domain in full (rest from reference TRBV7-4 and TRBJ1-2): GAGVSQSPRYKVAKRGRDVALRCDSISGHVTLYWYRQTLGQGSEVLTYSQSDAQRDKSGRPSGRFSAERPERSVSTLKIQRTEQGDSAVYLCVSSLGQDVYGYTFGSGTRLTVV.

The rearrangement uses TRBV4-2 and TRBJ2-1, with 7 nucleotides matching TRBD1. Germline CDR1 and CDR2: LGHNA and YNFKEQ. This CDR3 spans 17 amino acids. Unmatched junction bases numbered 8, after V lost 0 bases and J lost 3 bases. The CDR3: CASSQDPVTGYYNEQFF. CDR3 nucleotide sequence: TGTGCCAGCAGCCAAGATCCGGTGACAGGGTACTACAATGAGCAGTTCTTC.

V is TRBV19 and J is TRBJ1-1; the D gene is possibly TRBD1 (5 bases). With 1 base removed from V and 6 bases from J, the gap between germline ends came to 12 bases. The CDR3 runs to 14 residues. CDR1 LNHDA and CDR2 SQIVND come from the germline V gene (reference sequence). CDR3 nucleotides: TGTGCCAGTAGTATAGCGATCCAGGGCCCTGAAGCTTTCTTT. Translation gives CASSIAIQGPEAFF.

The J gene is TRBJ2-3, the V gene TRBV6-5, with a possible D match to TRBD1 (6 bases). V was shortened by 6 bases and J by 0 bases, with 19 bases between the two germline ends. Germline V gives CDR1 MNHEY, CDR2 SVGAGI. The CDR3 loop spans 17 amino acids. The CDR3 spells CASRLRGGRSSTDTQYF. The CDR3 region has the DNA TGTGCCAGCAGGTTACGTGGGGGCAGATCTAGCACAGATACGCAGTATTTT.

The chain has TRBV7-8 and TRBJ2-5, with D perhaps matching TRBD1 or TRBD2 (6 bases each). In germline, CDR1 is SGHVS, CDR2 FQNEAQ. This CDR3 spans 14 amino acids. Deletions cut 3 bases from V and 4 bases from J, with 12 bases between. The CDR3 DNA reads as TGTGCCAGCAGCTTTCTTCGGGGGCGAGAGACCCAGTACTTC. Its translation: CASSFLRGRETQYF.

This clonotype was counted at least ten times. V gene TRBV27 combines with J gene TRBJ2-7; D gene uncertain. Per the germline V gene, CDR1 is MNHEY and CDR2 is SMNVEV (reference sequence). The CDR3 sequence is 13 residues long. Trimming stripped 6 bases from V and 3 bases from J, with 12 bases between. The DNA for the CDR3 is TGTGCCAGCAGCTTAGGACGGAACTACGAGCAGTACGTC. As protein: CASSLGRNYEQYV.

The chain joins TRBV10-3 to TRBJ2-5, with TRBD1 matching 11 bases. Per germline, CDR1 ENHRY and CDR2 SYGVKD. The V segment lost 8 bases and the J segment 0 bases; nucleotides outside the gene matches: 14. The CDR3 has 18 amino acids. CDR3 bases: TGTGCCATCCGAGAGCCCACTTCGGACAGGGGGCACCAAGAGACCCAGTACTTC. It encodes CAIREPTSDRGHQETQYF.